The present TCR beta chain was sequenced within a study of blood T cell repertoires in COVID-19. Study details: T cells, B-cell-depleted T cells, or PBMCs supplied cDNA or gDNA.

This table comes from immunoSEQ multiplex PCR, and its TCRdb copy is limited to in-frame clones, with some not included. The table lists under 300,000 clones, approximately 90% of them singletons. Trimming removed 0 bases from V and 2 bases from J, with 11 bases in between. The CDR3 covers 15 residues. Germline V CDR1 and CDR2: MNHEY, SMNVEV (reference sequence). The source material was peripheral blood. This chain links TRBV27 with TRBJ2-7, with D perhaps matching TRBD1 (6 bases). This receptor was obtained from a woman aged 25 to 39 with active or convalescent COVID-19. CDR3 sequence reads: CASSLSLGGAYEQYF. The CDR3 coding sequence is TGTGCCAGCAGTTTATCCCTAGGGGGTGCCTACGAGCAGTACTTC.